The rows below give T cell receptor beta chains drawn from one sample of a study of early T cells in non-severe SARS-CoV-2 infection. TCRdb processed the 5' RACE reads anew with MiXCR; each CDR3 protein has one entry. The sample contains tens of thousands of distinct CDR3 sequences, less than 7% of which appear only once. This specimen was whole blood, taken at baseline. The receptors here all came from an adult who was a healthcare worker with PCR-confirmed SARS-CoV-2 infection or an uninfected control (not recorded which). Both conserved end residues are part of each CDR3. The D gene is left open where the match is weak. Clone size is stated in some rows and not others, as once, few, many or a class when expanded.

J gene	D gene	V gene	clone size	CDR3 DNA	CDR3 protein
TRBJ2-2	TRBD2	TRBV2	many	TGTGCCAGCCGCCCCGGTGGGGCGGGAGGTCGCACCGGGGAGCTGTTTTTT	CASRPGGAGGRTGELFF
TRBJ2-6	TRBD2	TRBV13	.	TGTGCCAGCAGCCAGGCGGGGGTAGGGGCCAACGTCCTGACTTTC	CASSQAGVGANVLTF
TRBJ1-2	.	TRBV6-6	many	TGTGCCAGCAGAATTGTAGGGGCCTATGGCTACACCTTC	CASRIVGAYGYTF
TRBJ1-2	.	TRBV29-1	many	TGCAGCGTTCTACAGGGTGTGTATGGCTACACCTTC	CSVLQGVYGYTF
TRBJ2-1	.	TRBV4-1	many	TGCGCCAGCAGCTCCCTCGGGGATTTCGATGAGCAGTTCTTC	CASSSLGDFDEQFF
TRBJ2-3	TRBD2	TRBV20-1	.	TGCAGTGCTAGTAGCGGGATTCATACGCAGTATTTT	CSASSGIHTQYF
TRBJ2-1	TRBD2	TRBV19	many	TGTGCCAGTAAGGGACTAGCGGCTTACAATGAGCAGTTCTTC	CASKGLAAYNEQFF
TRBJ2-2	.	TRBV6-5	few	TGTGCCAGCCGTGGGTTAGCAGACACCGGGGAGCTGTTTTTT	CASRGLADTGELFF
TRBJ2-4	.	TRBV25-1	many	TGTGCCAGCACCCCATGGGACGCGAAGGGGAAAAACATTCAGTACTTC	CASTPWDAKGKNIQYF
TRBJ2-6	TRBD2	TRBV7-6	many	TGTGCCAGCAGCTCACTAGCGAGGGGGGCCAACGTCCTGACTTTC	CASSSLARGANVLTF
TRBJ2-3	.	TRBV5-1	.	TGCGCCAGCAGCTATAGCGGACCCACAGATACGCAGTATTTT	CASSYSGPTDTQYF
TRBJ2-3	.	TRBV6-5	few	TGTGCCAGCAGATACACCCAGGGTGTTACGCAGTATTTT	CASRYTQGVTQYF
TRBJ1-5	.	TRBV24-1	many	TGTGCCACCAGTGATTTCGCGGGGCCCCAGCATTTT	CATSDFAGPQHF
TRBJ2-1	.	TRBV19	many	TGTGCCAGTAGTAAGGGAGCGACCTCCTACAATGAGCAGTTCTTC	CASSKGATSYNEQFF
TRBJ1-1	.	TRBV10-3	many	TGTGCCATCAGTGATTACTCGGGCACTGAAGCTTTCTTT	CAISDYSGTEAFF
TRBJ1-4	.	TRBV11-1	few	TGTGCCAGCAGCCCCGGGACTAATGAAAAACTGTTTTTT	CASSPGTNEKLFF
TRBJ2-2	.	TRBV6-1	many	TGTGCCAGCAGATTGGGGCAAAACACCGGGGAGCTGTTTTTT	CASRLGQNTGELFF
TRBJ2-7	TRBD1	TRBV20-1	.	TGCAGTGCTAGAGATACAGGGGGAAACGAGCAGTACTTC	CSARDTGGNEQYF
TRBJ1-1	.	TRBV7-2	many	TGTGCCAGCAGCTTAGATCGGGCAAACACTGAAGCTTTCTTT	CASSLDRANTEAFF
TRBJ1-5	.	TRBV12-3/TRBV12-4	many	TGTGCCAGCAGTTTCTCGTGGGGTGATCAGCCCCAGCATTTT	CASSFSWGDQPQHF
TRBJ1-1	TRBD1	TRBV6-5	many	TGTGCCAGCAGTTACTTGACAGGGGCGGGATCCACTGAAGCTTTCTTT	CASSYLTGAGSTEAFF
TRBJ2-2	.	TRBV19	many	TGTGCCAGTAGCCGGATGGGAGTGAACACCGGGGAGCTGTTTTTT	CASSRMGVNTGELFF
TRBJ1-1	TRBD1	TRBV18	many	TGTGCCAGCTCACCTCGCCGGGACAGGTTGAACACTGAAGCTTTCTTT	CASSPRRDRLNTEAFF
TRBJ1-1	TRBD1	TRBV12-3/TRBV12-4	.	TGTGCCAGCAGTTTCGGACAGGGTAACACTGAAGCTTTCTTT	CASSFGQGNTEAFF
TRBJ2-7	.	TRBV10-1	many	TGCGCCAGCAGTGATAACCCGGGAGACCTTTCCGAGCAGTACTTC	CASSDNPGDLSEQYF
TRBJ2-3	TRBD1	TRBV13	.	TGTGCCAGCTGCGACAGGGGGCGGGCAGATACGCAGTATTTT	CASCDRGRADTQYF
TRBJ2-5	TRBD1	TRBV20-1	many	TGCAGTGCTAGGGACAGGGGGCCAGAGACCCAGTACTTC	CSARDRGPETQYF
TRBJ2-3	TRBD2	TRBV6-5	.	TGTGCCAGCAGTCGGGGACGGGGGGGATCAGATACGCAGTATTTT	CASSRGRGGSDTQYF
TRBJ2-3	.	TRBV20-1	many	TGCAGTGCTAGTGCGGGGTCAGATACGCAGTATTTT	CSASAGSDTQYF
TRBJ2-5	TRBD1	TRBV12-3/TRBV12-4	many	TGTGCCAGCAGTTTCGGGACAGGGGAGGGAGAGACCCAGTACTTC	CASSFGTGEGETQYF
TRBJ2-2	.	TRBV12-3/TRBV12-4	.	TGTGCCAGCAGAATAGCGGCGAACACCGGGGAGCTGTTTTTT	CASRIAANTGELFF
TRBJ1-6	.	TRBV20-1	many	TGCAGTGCTAGGGGTCAGGGGATCGAGTCACCCCTCCACTTT	CSARGQGIESPLHF
TRBJ2-3	TRBD2	TRBV13	few	TGTGCCAGCAGCTCGGGACTAGCGGGGGGAGATACGCAGTATTTT	CASSSGLAGGDTQYF
TRBJ2-1	.	TRBV7-8	.	TGTGCCAGCAGCCCCCACGGGGCTGAGCAGTTCTTC	CASSPHGAEQFF
TRBJ1-1	TRBD1	TRBV18	many	TGTGCCAGCTCACGGAGGGACAGGGAGTACACTGAAGCTTTCTTT	CASSRRDREYTEAFF
TRBJ1-1	TRBD1	TRBV12-3/TRBV12-4	many	TGTGCCAGCAGGGGACAGGGGGCGCTGAATGCTTTCTTT	CASRGQGALNAFF
TRBJ2-7	.	TRBV12-3/TRBV12-4	many	TGTGCCAGCAGTTTCCAGTACGAGCAGTACTTC	CASSFQYEQYF
TRBJ2-5	TRBD2	TRBV6-6	many	TGTGCCAGCAGTTACTCGACGGGGGGGCCCGGGGAGACCCAGTACTTC	CASSYSTGGPGETQYF
TRBJ1-2	TRBD1	TRBV29-1	many	TGCAGCGTTGCCCCGGGACAGGGGACCTATGGCTACACCTTC	CSVAPGQGTYGYTF
TRBJ2-1	TRBD2	TRBV5-1	.	TGCGCCAGCAGCTTCTCGGTGCGGGAGGGCCACGGGCAGTTCTTC	CASSFSVREGHGQFF
TRBJ2-6	.	TRBV5-6	medium-sized	TGTGCCAGCAGCTCGGGACATAGCTCTGGGGCCAACGTCCTGACTTTC	CASSSGHSSGANVLTF
TRBJ2-3	TRBD2	TRBV11-2	many	TGTGCCACCATCCCCCCAGGGACTAGCGGAGATACGCAGTATTTT	CATIPPGTSGDTQYF
TRBJ2-3	TRBD1	TRBV29-1	many	TGCAGCGTTGGGGGACAGGGGGATGGCACAGATACGCAGTATTTT	CSVGGQGDGTDTQYF
TRBJ2-7	.	TRBV12-3/TRBV12-4	many	TGTGCCAGCAGTTCCAGTGAGACGCTTTTCTACGAGCAGTACTTC	CASSSSETLFYEQYF
TRBJ2-5	.	TRBV7-2	once	TGTGCCAGCAGACCCGGGGCGGGCGGCGAGACCCAGTACTTC	CASRPGAGGETQYF
TRBJ1-2	.	TRBV29-1	.	TGCATCGGTGGGAGGGTCGACTATGGCTACACCTTC	CIGGRVDYGYTF
TRBJ2-1	.	TRBV27	many	TGTGCCAGCAGTTTATCCCTCCTCAATGAGCAGTTCTTC	CASSLSLLNEQFF
TRBJ2-1	TRBD1	TRBV11-3	many	TGTGCCAGCAGCTTAGGAGGGGGCGCGTTCCATGAGCAGTTCTTC	CASSLGGGAFHEQFF
TRBJ2-1	.	TRBV12-3/TRBV12-4	many	TGTGCCAGCAACCTTGGGGGGGCCCTCTACAATGAGCAGTTCTTC	CASNLGGALYNEQFF
TRBJ1-4	.	TRBV7-6	few	TGTGCCAGCAGCTCCCCCCCTGGGGAAAGACTGTTTTTT	CASSSPPGERLFF
TRBJ1-1	TRBD1	TRBV9	many	TGTGCCAGCAGCGCAACTCTACAGGGGACGGCTTTCTTT	CASSATLQGTAFF